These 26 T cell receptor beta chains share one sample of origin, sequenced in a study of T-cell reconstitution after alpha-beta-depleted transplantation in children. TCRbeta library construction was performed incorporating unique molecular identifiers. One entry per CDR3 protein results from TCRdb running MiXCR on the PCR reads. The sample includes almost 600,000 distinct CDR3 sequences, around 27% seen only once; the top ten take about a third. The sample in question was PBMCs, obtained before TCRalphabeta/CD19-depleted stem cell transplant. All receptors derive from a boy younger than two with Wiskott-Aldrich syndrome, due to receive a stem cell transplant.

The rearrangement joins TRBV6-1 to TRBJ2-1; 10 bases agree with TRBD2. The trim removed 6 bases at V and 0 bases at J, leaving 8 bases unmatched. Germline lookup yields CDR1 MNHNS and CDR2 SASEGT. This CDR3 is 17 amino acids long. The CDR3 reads CASRVSGRPISYNEQFF. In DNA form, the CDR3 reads TGTGCCAGCAGAGTTAGCGGGAGGCCCATCTCCTACAATGAGCAGTTCTTC.

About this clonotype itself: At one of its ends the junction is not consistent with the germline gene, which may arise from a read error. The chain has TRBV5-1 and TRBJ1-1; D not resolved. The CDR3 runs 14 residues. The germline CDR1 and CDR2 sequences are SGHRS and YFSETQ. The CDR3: CASSLKGLNTEAFF. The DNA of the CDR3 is TGTGCCAGCAGCTTGAAAGGGCTGAACACTGAAGCTTTCTTT.

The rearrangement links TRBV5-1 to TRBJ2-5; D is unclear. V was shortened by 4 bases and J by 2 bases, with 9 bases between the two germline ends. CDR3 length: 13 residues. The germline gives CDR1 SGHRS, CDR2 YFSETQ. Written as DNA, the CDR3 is TGCGCCAGCAGCAGAATAGAGCAAGAGACCCAGTACTTC. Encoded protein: CASSRIEQETQYF.

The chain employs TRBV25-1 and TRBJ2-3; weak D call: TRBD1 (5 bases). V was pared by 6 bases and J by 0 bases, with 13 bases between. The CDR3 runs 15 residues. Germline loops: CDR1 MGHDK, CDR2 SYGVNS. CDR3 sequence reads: CASSLGRISTDTQYF. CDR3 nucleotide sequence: TGTGCCAGCAGCCTGGGGCGGATAAGCACAGATACGCAGTATTTT.

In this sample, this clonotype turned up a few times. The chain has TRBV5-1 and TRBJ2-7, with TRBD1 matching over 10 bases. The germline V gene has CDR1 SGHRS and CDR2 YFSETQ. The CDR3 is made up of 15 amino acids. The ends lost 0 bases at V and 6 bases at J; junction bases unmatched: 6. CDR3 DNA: TGCGCCAGCAGCTTGGGCGGGACAGGGGATCTCGAGCAGTACTTC. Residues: CASSLGGTGDLEQYF.

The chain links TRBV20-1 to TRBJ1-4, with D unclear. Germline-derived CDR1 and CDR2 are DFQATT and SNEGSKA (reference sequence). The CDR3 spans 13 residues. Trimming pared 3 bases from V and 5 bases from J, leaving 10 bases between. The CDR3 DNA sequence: TGCAGTGCTAGTTTTGTTGGGAATGAAAAACTGTTTTTT. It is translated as CSASFVGNEKLFF.

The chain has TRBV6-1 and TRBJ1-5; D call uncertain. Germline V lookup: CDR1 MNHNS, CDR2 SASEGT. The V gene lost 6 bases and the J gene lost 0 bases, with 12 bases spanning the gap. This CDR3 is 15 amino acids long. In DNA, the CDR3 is TGTGCCAGCAGATCTACACGGGATAGCAATCAGCCCCAGCATTTT. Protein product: CASRSTRDSNQPQHF.

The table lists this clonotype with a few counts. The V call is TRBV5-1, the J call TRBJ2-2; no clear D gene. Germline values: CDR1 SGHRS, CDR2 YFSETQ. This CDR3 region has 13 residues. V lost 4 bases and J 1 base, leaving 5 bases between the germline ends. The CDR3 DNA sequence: TGCGCCAGCAGCCTCATGAACACCGGGGAGCTGTTTTTT. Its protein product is CASSLMNTGELFF.

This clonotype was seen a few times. The CDR3 protein is CASSLETTTDTQYF. The CDR3 bases are TGCGCCAGCAGCTTGGAGACCACCACAGATACGCAGTATTTT. The genes are TRBV5-1 and TRBJ2-3; unclear D gene. The CDR3 runs 14 residues. V lost 0 bases, J lost 2 bases, and 7 bases lay in between. Germline loops: CDR1 SGHRS, CDR2 YFSETQ.

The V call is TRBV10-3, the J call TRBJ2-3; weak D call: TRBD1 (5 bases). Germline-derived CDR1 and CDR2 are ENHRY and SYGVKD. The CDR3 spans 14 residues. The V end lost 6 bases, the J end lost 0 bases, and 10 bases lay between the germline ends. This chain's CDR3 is CAISSGSSTDTQYF. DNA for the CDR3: TGTGCCATCAGCTCAGGGTCTAGCACAGATACGCAGTATTTT.

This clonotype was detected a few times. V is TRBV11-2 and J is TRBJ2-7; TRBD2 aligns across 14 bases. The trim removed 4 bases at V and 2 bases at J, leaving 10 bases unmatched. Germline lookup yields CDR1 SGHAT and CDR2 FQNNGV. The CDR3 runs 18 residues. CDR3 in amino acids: CASSSRLAGGPLTYEQYF. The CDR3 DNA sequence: TGTGCCAGCAGCTCCCGACTAGCGGGAGGGCCTCTCACCTACGAGCAGTACTTC. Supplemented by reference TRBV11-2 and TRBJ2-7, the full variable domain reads EAGVAQSPRYKIIEKRQSVAFWCNPISGHATLYWYQQILGQGPKLLIQFQNNGVVDDSQLPKDRFSAERLKGVDSTLKIQPAKLEDSAVYLCASSSRLAGGPLTYEQYFGPGTRLTVT.

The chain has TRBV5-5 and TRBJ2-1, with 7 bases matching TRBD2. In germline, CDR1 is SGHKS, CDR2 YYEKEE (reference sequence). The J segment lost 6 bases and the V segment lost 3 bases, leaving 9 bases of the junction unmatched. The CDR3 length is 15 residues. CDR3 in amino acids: CASSSDGRPLNEQFF. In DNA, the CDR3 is TGTGCCAGCAGCTCGGACGGGAGGCCCCTCAATGAGCAGTTCTTC.

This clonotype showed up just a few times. CDR3 nucleotide sequence: TGCGCCAGCAGCCAAGAGACTAGTGTAGATACGCAGTATTTT. Protein product: CASSQETSVDTQYF. V usage is TRBV4-1 and J usage is TRBJ2-3; a weak D match, TRBD2 (6 bases). The ends were cut back, 0 bases at V and 5 bases at J, with 9 bases in the middle. CDR1 and CDR2 from the germline V gene are MGHRA and YSYEKL. The CDR3 totals 14 residues.

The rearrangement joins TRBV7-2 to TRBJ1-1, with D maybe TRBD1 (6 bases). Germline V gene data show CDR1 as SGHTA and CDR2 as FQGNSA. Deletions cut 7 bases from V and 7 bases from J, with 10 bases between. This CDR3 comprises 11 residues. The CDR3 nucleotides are TGTGCCAGCAACACAGGGTTTGAAGCTTTCTTT. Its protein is CASNTGFEAFF.

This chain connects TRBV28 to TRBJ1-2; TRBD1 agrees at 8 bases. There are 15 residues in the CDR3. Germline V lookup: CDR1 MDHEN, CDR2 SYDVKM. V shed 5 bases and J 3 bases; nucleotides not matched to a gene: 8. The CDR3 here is CASSQPNRGDYGYTF. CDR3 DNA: TGTGCCAGCAGTCAACCAAACAGGGGGGACTATGGCTACACCTTC.

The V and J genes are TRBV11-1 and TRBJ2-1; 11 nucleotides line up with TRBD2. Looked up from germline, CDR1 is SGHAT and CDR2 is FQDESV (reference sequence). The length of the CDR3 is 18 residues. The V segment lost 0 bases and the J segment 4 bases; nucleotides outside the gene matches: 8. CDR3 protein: CASSLALLAGGAYNEQFF. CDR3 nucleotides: TGTGCCAGCAGCTTAGCGCTTCTAGCGGGAGGCGCATACAATGAGCAGTTCTTC. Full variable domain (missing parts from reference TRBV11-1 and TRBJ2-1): EAEVAQSPRYKITEKSQAVAFWCDPISGHATLYWYRQILGQGPELLVQFQDESVVDDSQLPKDRFSAERLKGVDSTLKIQPAELGDSAMYLCASSLALLAGGAYNEQFFGPGTRLTVL.

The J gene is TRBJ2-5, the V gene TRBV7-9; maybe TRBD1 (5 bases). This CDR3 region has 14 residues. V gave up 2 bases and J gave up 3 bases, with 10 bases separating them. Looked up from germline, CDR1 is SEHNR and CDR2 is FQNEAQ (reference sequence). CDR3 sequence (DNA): TGTGCCAGCAGCTTACAGGGTCAGGAAGAGACCCAGTACTTC. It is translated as CASSLQGQEETQYF. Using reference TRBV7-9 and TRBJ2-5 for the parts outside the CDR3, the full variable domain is DTGVSQNPRHKITKRGQNVTFRCDPISEHNRLYWYRQTLGQGPEFLTYFQNEAQLEKSRLLSDRFSAERPKGSFSTLEIQRTEQGDSAMYLCASSLQGQEETQYFGPGTRLLVL.

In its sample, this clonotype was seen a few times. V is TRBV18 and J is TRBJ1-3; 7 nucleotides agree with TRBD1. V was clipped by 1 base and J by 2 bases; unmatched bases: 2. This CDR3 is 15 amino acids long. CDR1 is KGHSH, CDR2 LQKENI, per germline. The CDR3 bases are TGTGCCAGCTCACCACTCAGGGGGACTGGAAACACCATATATTTT. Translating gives CASSPLRGTGNTIYF.

The CDR3 DNA reads as TGCGCCAGCAGCTTGTTGTCAGGGGGCCAGTCCGGAGGCTACACCTTC. The encoded protein is CASSLLSGGQSGGYTF. This chain joins TRBV5-1 and TRBJ1-2, with 8 bases matching TRBD1. Trimming at V came to 1 base and at J to 8 bases, leaving 13 bases not matched to a gene. This CDR3 is built from 16 residues. Germline values: CDR1 SGHRS, CDR2 YFSETQ.

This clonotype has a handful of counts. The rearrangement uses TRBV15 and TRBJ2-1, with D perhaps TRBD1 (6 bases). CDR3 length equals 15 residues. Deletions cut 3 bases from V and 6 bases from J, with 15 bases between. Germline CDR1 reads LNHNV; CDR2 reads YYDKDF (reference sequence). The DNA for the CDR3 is TGTGCCACCAGCAGTCTGGGGGCAGGGGCCAATGAGCAGTTCTTC. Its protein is CATSSLGAGANEQFF.

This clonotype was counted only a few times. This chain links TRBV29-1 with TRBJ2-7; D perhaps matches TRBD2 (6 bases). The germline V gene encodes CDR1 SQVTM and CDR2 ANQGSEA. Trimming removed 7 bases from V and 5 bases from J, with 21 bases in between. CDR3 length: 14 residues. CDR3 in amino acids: CSAWDSGLTDEQYF. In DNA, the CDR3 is TGCAGCGCCTGGGACTCTGGACTTACCGACGAGCAGTACTTC.

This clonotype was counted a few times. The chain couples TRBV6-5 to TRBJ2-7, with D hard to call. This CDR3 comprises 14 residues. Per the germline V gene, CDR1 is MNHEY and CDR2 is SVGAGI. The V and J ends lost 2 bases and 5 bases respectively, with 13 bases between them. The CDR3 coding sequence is TGTGCCAGCAGTTACGACGGAGTAGGCAACGAGCAGTACTTC. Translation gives CASSYDGVGNEQYF.

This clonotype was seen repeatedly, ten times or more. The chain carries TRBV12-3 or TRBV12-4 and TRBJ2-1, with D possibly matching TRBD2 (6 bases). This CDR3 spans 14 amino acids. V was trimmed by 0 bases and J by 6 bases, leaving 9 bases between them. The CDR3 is CASSLAGGFNEQFF. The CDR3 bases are TGTGCCAGCAGTTTAGCGGGAGGTTTCAATGAGCAGTTCTTC.

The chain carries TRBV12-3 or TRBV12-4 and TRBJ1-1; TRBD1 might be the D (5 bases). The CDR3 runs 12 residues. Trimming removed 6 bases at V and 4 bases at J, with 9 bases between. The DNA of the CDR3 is TGTGCCAGCAGCTACGACAGCACTGAAGCTTTCTTT. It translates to CASSYDSTEAFF.

In DNA form, the CDR3 reads TGTGCCAGCAGCTTGCCCGGACAGGGTCGCAATGAGCAGTTCTTC. Amino acids: CASSLPGQGRNEQFF. This chain connects TRBV5-4 to TRBJ2-1; 8 bases agree with TRBD1. With 1 base clipped from V and 6 bases from J, the junction kept 6 bases outside the gene matches. Per the germline V gene, CDR1 is SGHNT and CDR2 is YYREEE (reference sequence). This CDR3 comprises 15 residues.

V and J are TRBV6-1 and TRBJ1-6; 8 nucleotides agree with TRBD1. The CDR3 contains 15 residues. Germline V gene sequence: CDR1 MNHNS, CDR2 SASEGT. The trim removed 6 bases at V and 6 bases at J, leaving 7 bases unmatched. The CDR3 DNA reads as TGTGCCAGCAGACGCACAGGGGGTTTTAATTCACCCCTCCACTTT. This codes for CASRRTGGFNSPLHF.